This T cell receptor (beta chain) was identified in a study of blood T cell repertoires in COVID-19. Study in general: Specimens from acute and convalescent COVID-19 originated in the United States, Italy and Spain. From T cells, B-cell-depleted T cells, or PBMCs came the material, which was cDNA or gDNA.

Exposed volunteers were people who met a COVID-19 case within 2 weeks before study entry. Original processing methods: Reference gene primers were amplified, and this amplification served to estimate nucleated cell counts. Produced via immunoSEQ multiplex PCR; TCRdb's table is partial and in-frame only. V, J and clone size are those of that table, while D and trimming were read from the DNA. The repertoire consists of about 260,000 clones, with 90% occurring once and the leading ten covering approximately 0.9%. The CDR3 length is 11 residues. Germline CDR1 reads LGHDT; CDR2 reads YNNKEL (reference sequence). Trimming removed 4 bases at V and 11 bases at J, with 11 bases between.

Sequenced: PBMCs or T cells enriched from blood (not recorded which). The sequence was obtained from a man aged 45-65 years who had been exposed to COVID-19. The chain couples TRBV3-1 (or the pseudogene TRBV3-2) to TRBJ1-1, with D hard to call. As DNA, the CDR3 is TGTGCCAGCAGCCCCCGGATCGGGGCTTTCTTT. Amino acid sequence: CASSPRIGAFF.